The 19 T cell receptor beta chains given below trace back to one sample, sequenced in a study of blood T cells in healthy people across ages. Alongside a J-beta primer mix, a sample-barcoded 5' primer served in a second PCR lasting roughly 7 to 11 cycles. Each CDR3 protein gets one entry after TCRdb re-called the 5' RACE reads with MiXCR. The repertoire holds about 800,000 distinct CDR3 sequences, with more than 20% as singletons. The data also belong to a second study, concerning T cells of mothers and their children.

Sequenced material: blood. These receptors came from a boy younger than 18 in good health.

In this sample, this clonotype turned up a few times. V usage is TRBV28 and J usage is TRBJ2-7; 7 nucleotides agree with TRBD1. V trimming: 3 bases; J trimming: 5 bases; junction bases outside the gene matches: 7. The CDR3 spans 14 residues. Looked up from germline, CDR1 is MDHEN and CDR2 is SYDVKM. The DNA for the CDR3 is TGTGCCAGCAGTTTGAGTGACAGGGACCACGAGCAGTACTTC. Its protein is CASSLSDRDHEQYF.

The J gene is TRBJ2-1, the V gene TRBV7-9; 10 bases align to TRBD2. The CDR3 totals 16 residues. The germline V gene has CDR1 SEHNR and CDR2 FQNEAQ (reference sequence). Trimming at V came to 3 bases and at J to 6 bases, leaving 8 bases not matched to a gene. The chain's CDR3 is CASSFPGASGSNEQFF. The DNA for the CDR3 is TGTGCCAGCAGCTTCCCTGGGGCTAGCGGGAGCAATGAGCAGTTCTTC.

The chain combines TRBV28 with TRBJ2-5; TRBD2 might be the D (5 bases). From germline, CDR1 is MDHEN and CDR2 SYDVKM. The CDR3 is 14 amino acids. The V and J ends lost 4 bases and 5 bases respectively, with 14 bases between them. CDR3 region: CASSSSGPLETQYF. Here the CDR3 DNA reads TGTGCCAGCAGTTCGAGCGGTCCTTTGGAGACCCAGTACTTC.

The chain recombines TRBV4-3 with TRBJ1-5; perhaps TRBD1 as D (5 bases). Trimming removed 1 base from V and 5 bases from J, with 12 bases in between. The V gene's germline CDR1 is LGHNA and CDR2 YSLEER. The CDR3 is 15 amino acids. CDR3 region: CASSQGGGMDQPQHF. In DNA form, the CDR3 reads TGCGCCAGCAGCCAAGGGGGGGGGATGGATCAGCCCCAGCATTTT.

J is TRBJ2-3 and V is TRBV7-2, with 8 positions matching TRBD1. The V and J ends lost 8 bases and 14 bases, in that order; junction bases with no gene match: 15. Germline CDR1 and CDR2: SGHTA and FQGNSA. The CDR3 totals 13 residues. The CDR3 sequence: CASAAGRQGRMYF. The DNA of the CDR3 is TGTGCCAGCGCCGCAGGACGACAGGGGCGTATGTATTTT.

The DNA of the CDR3 is TGTGCCAGCAGTCGCGATGACAGGGGGCACAATGAGCAGTTCTTC. It yields the protein CASSRDDRGHNEQFF. This chain links TRBV6-2 or TRBV6-3 with TRBJ2-1; 10 bases match TRBD1. This CDR3 has 15 amino acids. After removal of 5 bases from V and 5 bases from J, the junction contained 6 bases not matched to a gene. From germline, CDR1 is MNHEY and CDR2 SVGEGT.

The sample holds a few counts of this clonotype. The chain employs TRBV4-3 and TRBJ2-6; D is unresolved. V lost 1 base to trimming and J lost 0 bases, with 7 bases between them. CDR3 length equals 16 residues. CDR1 is LGHNA and CDR2 is YSLEER in the germline V gene. The chain's CDR3 is CASSQGSVSGANVLTF. In DNA, the CDR3 is TGCGCCAGCAGCCAAGGGTCAGTCTCTGGGGCCAACGTCCTGACTTTC.

This clonotype was seen only a few times. CDR3 sequence: CSAGWANEQFF. Written as DNA, the CDR3 is TGCAGTGCTGGGTGGGCCAATGAGCAGTTCTTC. The J gene is TRBJ2-5, the V gene TRBV20-1; no clear D. The J call may be wrong; the DNA end is better matched by TRBJ2-1. Germline V CDR1 and CDR2: DFQATT, SNEGSKA (reference sequence). The CDR3 contains 11 residues.

The CDR3 bases are TGCAGTGCTAGAGATTATGAGGCCTTTGGCCCCTACGAGCAGTACTTC. Protein product: CSARDYEAFGPYEQYF. The rearrangement uses TRBV20-1 and TRBJ2-5; no reliable D call. The closer fit of TRBJ2-7 to the DNA end suggests the J call may be wrong. This CDR3 is 16 amino acids long. CDR1 DFQATT and CDR2 SNEGSKA come from the germline V gene (reference sequence).

A few counts support this clonotype. This sequence joins TRBV7-2 and TRBJ2-7, with TRBD2 matching over 13 bases. The CDR3 totals 16 residues. The trim removed 4 bases at V and 5 bases at J, leaving 8 bases unmatched. CDR1 SGHTA and CDR2 FQGNSA come from the germline V gene. This chain's CDR3 is CASSSRLAGGGHEQYF. The CDR3, as DNA: TGTGCCAGCAGCTCGAGACTAGCGGGAGGTGGACACGAGCAGTACTTC.

This chain connects TRBV11-1 to TRBJ1-6; weak D call: TRBD1 (5 bases). Germline V gene data show CDR1 as SGHAT and CDR2 as FQDESV (reference sequence). With 4 bases removed from V and 7 bases from J, the gap between germline ends came to 17 bases. The CDR3 spans 16 residues. This CDR3 is CASSWGPPVGNSPLHF. The CDR3 DNA is TGTGCCAGCAGCTGGGGCCCCCCAGTGGGGAATTCACCCCTCCACTTT.

This clonotype turned up a few times. The V gene is TRBV13, the J gene TRBJ2-1; 7 bases align to TRBD2. The DNA end is more similar to TRBJ2-7, so the J call may be wrong. This CDR3 comprises 15 residues. CDR1 PRHDT and CDR2 FYEKMQ come from the germline V gene (reference sequence). CDR3 in DNA: TGTGCCAGCAGCGGAAGCGGGAAGAGCACCTACGAGCAGTACTTC. Residues: CASSGSGKSTYEQYF.

This rearrangement joins TRBV11-2 to TRBJ2-2, with D hard to call. Germline V lookup: CDR1 SGHAT, CDR2 FQNNGV. V was pared by 5 bases and J by 4 bases, with 8 bases between. This CDR3 has 13 residues. Written as DNA, the CDR3 is TGTGCCAGCAGCCCTATTTCCACCGGGGAGCTGTTTTTT. Its translation: CASSPISTGELFF.

This clonotype was observed a handful of times. The gene calls are TRBV12-3 or TRBV12-4 and TRBJ2-5; 8 bases match TRBD2. J gave up 5 bases and V 3 bases, and 5 bases lay outside the gene matches. The CDR3 has 14 residues. The CDR3: CASSFRSGMETQYF. DNA for the CDR3: TGTGCCAGCAGTTTCCGTAGCGGGATGGAGACCCAGTACTTC.

This chain uses TRBV5-1 with TRBJ2-4; 8 positions agree with TRBD2. CDR3 size: 19 residues. With 4 bases clipped from V and 6 bases from J, the junction kept 21 bases outside the gene matches. The germline V gene has CDR1 SGHRS and CDR2 YFSETQ. The CDR3 coding sequence is TGCGCCAGCAGCGGGCACCGAAAGACCGGGACTAGGGGGACAAACATTCAGTACTTC. The encoded protein is CASSGHRKTGTRGTNIQYF.

Comments on this clonotype: Mismatch with germline at one junction end may stem from a read error. This chain joins TRBV9 and TRBJ2-7; 9 positions match TRBD1. This CDR3 spans 16 amino acids. The V gene's germline CDR1 is SGDLS and CDR2 YYNGEE. The CDR3 loop reads CASSPARGTGLYGQYF. The CDR3 DNA reads TGTGCCAGCAGCCCTGCCAGAGGGACAGGGCTCTACGGGCAGTACTTC.

V is TRBV11-1 and J is TRBJ2-7; 8 bases are a match to TRBD1. With V trimmed by 5 bases and J by 0 bases, 12 bases remained unmatched. The CDR3 has 17 residues. Germline CDR1 SGHAT, CDR2 FQDESV (reference sequence). For the CDR3, the DNA is TGTGCCAGCAGCAGGGACCAGACAGGGGATAGCTCCTACGAGCAGTACTTC. This codes for CASSRDQTGDSSYEQYF.

This clonotype was detected only a few times. The chain couples TRBV7-9 to TRBJ2-7; possible D gene TRBD2, 6 bases. The germline V gene has CDR1 SEHNR and CDR2 FQNEAQ (reference sequence). The CDR3 length is 15 residues. V lost 0 bases and J 0 bases, leaving 9 bases between the germline ends. The CDR3 nucleotides are TGTGCCAGCAGCTTAGCCGTCGGGAGCTCCTACGAGCAGTACTTC. Protein: CASSLAVGSSYEQYF.

This clonotype was found many times. The rearrangement links TRBV5-5 to TRBJ1-4, with a possible D match to TRBD1 (5 bases). CDR1 and CDR2 (germline): SGHKS, YYEKEE (reference sequence). This CDR3 comprises 18 residues. V shed 3 bases and J shed 1 base, with 19 bases lying between them. The CDR3 is CASSSGTLGRGTNEKLFF. CDR3 sequence (DNA): TGTGCCAGCAGCTCCGGGACCCTCGGGAGGGGAACTAATGAAAAACTGTTTTTT.